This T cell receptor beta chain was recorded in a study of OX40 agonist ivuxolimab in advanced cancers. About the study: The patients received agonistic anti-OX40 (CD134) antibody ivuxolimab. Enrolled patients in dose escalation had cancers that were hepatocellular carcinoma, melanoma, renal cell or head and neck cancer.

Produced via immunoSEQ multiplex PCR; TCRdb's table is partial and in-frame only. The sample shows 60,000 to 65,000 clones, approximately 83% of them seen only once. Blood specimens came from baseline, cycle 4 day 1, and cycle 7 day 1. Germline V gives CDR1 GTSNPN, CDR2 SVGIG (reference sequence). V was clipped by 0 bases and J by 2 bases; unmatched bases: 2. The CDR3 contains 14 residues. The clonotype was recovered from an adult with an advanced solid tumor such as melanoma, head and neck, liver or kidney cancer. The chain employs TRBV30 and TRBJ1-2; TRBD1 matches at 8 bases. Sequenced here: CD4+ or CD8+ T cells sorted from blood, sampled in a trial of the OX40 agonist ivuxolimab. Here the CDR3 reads CAWSVRQGNYGYTF. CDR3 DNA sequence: TGTGCCTGGAGTGTCCGACAGGGGAACTATGGCTACACCTTC.